The T cell receptor (beta chain) under discussion was sequenced for a study of cytomegalovirus exposure and HLA in healthy donors. Produced via immunoSEQ multiplex PCR; TCRdb's table is partial and in-frame only. The repertoire holds 150,000 to 200,000 clones, with approximately 87% as singletons. As regards this clone: Its antigen is still unknown.

This CDR3 is 14 amino acids long. Trimming took 8 bases from V and 6 from J, leaving 19 bases between them. From germline, CDR1 is GTSNPN and CDR2 SVGIG (reference sequence). Study results and limitations: Using the classifier, cytomegalovirus status was reportedly diagnosed with high specificity and sensitivity. Specificity of a few CMV-associated chains for CMV antigens was verified in vitro. In the 120 validation repertoires, under 95% of cluster scores exceeded 0, per a later analysis. Most TCR sequences were uncommon, yet certain public TCRs appeared in many donors.

The source is a woman in her 30s in good health and CMV-seronegative. This chain links TRBV30 with TRBJ1-4; D uncertain. Sequencing input: PBMCs. CDR3 DNA: TGTGCCCCGCATTGGGCAGAGTCAGATGAAAAACTGTTTTTT. Translated: CAPHWAESDEKLFF.